Reported below is one T cell receptor (beta chain). The data were taken from a study of blood T cell repertoires in COVID-19. About the study: The United States, Italy and Spain were the sources of the acute and convalescent COVID-19 samples. In each case, the material was cDNA or gDNA derived from T cells, B-cell-depleted T cells, or PBMCs.

Germline V gives CDR1 KGHSH, CDR2 LQKENI. The CDR3 loop spans 14 amino acids. With 4 bases removed from V and 5 bases from J, the gap between germline ends came to 14 bases. Authors' analysis steps: Reference gene primer amplification yielded estimated nucleated cell counts. TCRdb's table, derived via immunoSEQ multiplex PCR, lists solely in-frame clones and lacks some. The D gene and trimming were derived from the DNA, and the V and J assignments and clone size from that table. The sample contains about 120,000 clones, 85% of which appear only once. The rearrangement uses TRBV18 and TRBJ1-1; no clear D gene. The specimen was peripheral blood. The receptor was isolated from an elderly woman with acute or convalescent COVID-19. DNA for the CDR3: TGTGCCAGCTCACGAAATGTAATCGGTACTGAAGCTTTCTTT. Translating gives CASSRNVIGTEAFF.